These 12 T cell receptor beta chains came from one sample sequenced in a study of early T cells in non-severe SARS-CoV-2 infection. TCRdb reprocessed the 5' RACE reads via MiXCR and lists one record per CDR3 protein. Altogether 55,000 to 75,000 distinct CDR3 sequences are present, more than 7.5% being singletons, with the ten largest covering approximately 3.6%. The sample was whole blood. These receptors originate from an adult who was a healthcare worker with PCR-confirmed SARS-CoV-2 infection or an uninfected control (not recorded which).

This clonotype has at least ten counts. V is TRBV3-1 and J is TRBJ1-4; TRBD1 matches 7 bases. Germline V lookup: CDR1 LGHDT, CDR2 YNNKEL (reference sequence). The junction had 11 bases not matched to a gene; V was cut back by 3 bases and J by 4 bases. The CDR3 covers 17 residues. The CDR3 nucleotides read TGTGCCAGCAGCCACCTATATTCCGGGACAGATAATGAAAAACTGTTTTTT. This sequence encodes CASSHLYSGTDNEKLFF.

Worth noting for this clonotype: Relative to the germline gene, one junction end is altered; a read error may explain this. The V call is TRBV11-1, the J call TRBJ2-2; D might be TRBD1 (5 bases). Germline CDR1 and CDR2: SGHAT and FQDESV (reference sequence). The CDR3 covers 13 residues. CDR3 nucleotides: TGTGTCAGCAGTGCCGGACACTGGGCGGAGCTGTTTTTT. Amino acids: CVSSAGHWAELFF.

This clonotype was detected only a few times. The V and J genes are TRBV20-1 and TRBJ2-3; unclear D gene. The CDR3 is made up of 14 amino acids. V was clipped by 0 bases and J by 0 bases, with 7 bases between them. In germline, CDR1 is DFQATT, CDR2 SNEGSKA (reference sequence). This CDR3 reads CSAREGSSTDTQYF. Here the CDR3 DNA reads TGCAGTGCTAGAGAAGGCTCTAGCACAGATACGCAGTATTTT.

This clonotype was seen repeatedly, ten times or more. V is TRBV27 and J is TRBJ1-4, with D perhaps TRBD1 (5 bases). Germline V gene sequence: CDR1 MNHEY, CDR2 SMNVEV (reference sequence). CDR3 length: 15 residues. With 5 bases removed from V and 7 bases from J, the gap between germline ends came to 17 bases. Here the CDR3 reads CASSPAGLRGEKLFF. The DNA for the CDR3 is TGTGCCAGCAGTCCTGCGGGGCTAAGGGGTGAAAAACTGTTTTTT.

Only a few counts were recorded for this clonotype. V gene TRBV11-1 combines with J gene TRBJ2-1; TRBD2 might be the D (7 bases). Germline V CDR1 and CDR2: SGHAT, FQDESV (reference sequence). The CDR3 contains 17 residues. Trimming took 2 bases from V and 1 from J, leaving 15 bases between them. CDR3 residues: CASSLRGGRASYNEQFF. The CDR3 bases are TGTGCCAGCAGCTTAAGAGGGGGGAGGGCTTCCTACAATGAGCAGTTCTTC.

This clonotype was picked up a small number of times. The rearrangement joins TRBV5-1 to TRBJ2-5; D is unclear. Trimming shortened V by 2 bases and J by 5 bases, and 10 bases separated the two germline ends. CDR1 and CDR2 (germline): SGHRS, YFSETQ. The CDR3 totals 13 residues. Written as DNA, the CDR3 is TGCGCCAGCAGCTTTGGACCGGAGGAGACCCAGTACTTC. The encoded protein is CASSFGPEETQYF.

The chain joins TRBV20-1 to TRBJ1-5; D ambiguous. This CDR3 contains 12 residues. Trimming removed 0 bases from V and 13 bases from J, with 13 bases in between. CDR1 is DFQATT, CDR2 SNEGSKA, per germline (reference sequence). The CDR3 loop reads CSARDDVPSQHF. In nucleotides, the CDR3 is TGCAGTGCTAGAGACGACGTCCCGTCTCAGCATTTT.

This clonotype was detected ten times or more. J is TRBJ2-1 and V is TRBV6-6; possible D gene TRBD1, 5 bases. CDR3 length: 12 amino acids. CDR1 and CDR2 (germline): MNHNY, SVGAGI (reference sequence). Trimming removed 4 bases from V and 7 bases from J, with 8 bases in between. For the CDR3, the DNA is TGTGCCAGCAGTTCTAGGGGTAATGAGCAGTTCTTC. This sequence encodes CASSSRGNEQFF.

This chain joins TRBV6-1 and TRBJ2-1; 8 bases match TRBD2. Unmatched junction bases numbered 5, after V lost 7 bases and J lost 0 bases. CDR3 length: 15 residues. The germline gives CDR1 MNHNS, CDR2 SASEGT. Written as DNA, the CDR3 is TGTGCCAGCAAACTAGCGGACACCTCCTACAATGAGCAGTTCTTC. It translates to CASKLADTSYNEQFF.

The chain has TRBV6-6 and TRBJ2-5, with TRBD1 identical over 9 bases. Per the germline V gene, CDR1 is MNHNY and CDR2 is SVGAGI (reference sequence). Losses at the gene ends were 6 bases for V and 0 bases for J; bases not matched to a gene: 11. This CDR3 contains 17 residues. The CDR3 loop is CASSPQGTGKDQETQYF. The CDR3 DNA follows: TGTGCCAGCAGCCCACAGGGGACAGGGAAAGACCAAGAGACCCAGTACTTC.

V gene TRBV27 combines with J gene TRBJ2-1; 8 bases match TRBD2. The J segment lost 8 bases and the V segment lost 5 bases, leaving 11 bases of the junction unmatched. The CDR3 runs 15 residues. The germline CDR1 and CDR2 sequences are MNHEY and SMNVEV (reference sequence). This CDR3 reads CASSPSGGGLYEQFF. Here the CDR3 DNA reads TGTGCCAGCAGTCCCAGCGGGGGCGGTTTGTATGAGCAGTTCTTC.

The chain is built from TRBV19 and TRBJ2-3; tentatively, D is TRBD2 (5 bases). CDR3 length equals 13 residues. V lost 5 bases and J lost 8, with 14 bases in between. From germline, CDR1 is LNHDA and CDR2 SQIVND (reference sequence). The CDR3 sequence is CASSGPSSGTQYF. The CDR3 DNA reads as TGTGCCAGTAGTGGTCCTAGCTCGGGTACGCAGTATTTT.